This T cell receptor (beta chain) was captured in a study of blood T cell repertoires in COVID-19. In the original workflow: From reference gene primer amplification, estimates of nucleated cell counts were derived. Sequencing was performed with immunoSEQ multiplex PCR; in TCRdb, only in-frame clones are kept and a portion is missing. That table is the source of V, J and clone size, and D and trimming were worked out from the DNA. Here the sample spans tens of thousands of clones, around four fifths being singletons. Sequenced material: peripheral blood. The TCR comes from a middle-aged man with acute or convalescent COVID-19.

The CDR3 sequence is CAWRGGANYGYTF. The CDR3 DNA reads as TGTGCCTGGAGGGGGGGAGCTAACTATGGCTACACCTTC. The rearrangement uses TRBV30 and TRBJ1-2; a weak D match, TRBD1 (5 bases). This CDR3 region has 13 residues. The V gene's germline CDR1 is GTSNPN and CDR2 SVGIG (reference sequence). V lost 3 bases and J lost 0, with 8 bases in between.